The 20 T cell receptor beta chains presented below share a single source sample, sequenced in a study of T cells in Graves' hyperthyroidism and ophthalmopathy. Using RNA transcripts as the source, TCR beta CDR3 regions were amplified. HTBI primers were used for first-round RT-PCR of the TCR CDR3. Via MiXCR, TCRdb re-called the multiplex PCR reads, giving one row per CDR3 protein. Of roughly 500,000 distinct CDR3 sequences listed, approximately 15% are singletons. The sequencing sample was made of blood. The receptor source for this set is a woman between 25 and 40 years old with Graves' hyperthyroidism that later progressed to Graves' ophthalmopathy.

There are a few counts of this clonotype. The chain couples TRBV3-1 to TRBJ2-1, with TRBD2 matching 11 bases. CDR1 and CDR2 (germline): LGHDT, YNNKEL (reference sequence). There are 16 residues in the CDR3. V trimming: 4 bases; J trimming: 4 bases; junction bases outside the gene matches: 6. The CDR3, as DNA: TGTGCCAGCAGCCGGGAACTAGCGGGAGAATACAATGAGCAGTTCTTC. It codes for CASSRELAGEYNEQFF.

This clonotype was counted ten times or more. The chain links TRBV6-2 or TRBV6-3 to TRBJ2-3; 10 bases align to TRBD2. The CDR3 runs 15 residues. The V segment lost 3 bases and the J segment 6 bases; nucleotides outside the gene matches: 6. The germline V gene encodes CDR1 MNHEY and CDR2 SVGEGT. CDR3 in amino acids: CASSYRLAGADTQYF. DNA for the CDR3: TGTGCCAGCAGTTATCGGCTAGCGGGAGCGGATACGCAGTATTTT.

The rearrangement uses TRBV6-1 and TRBJ1-6, with D unresolved. The germline CDR1 and CDR2 sequences are MNHNS and SASEGT. There are 14 residues in the CDR3. V lost 6 bases and J lost 7, with 13 bases in between. This CDR3 reads CASSPERGNSPLHF. The CDR3 DNA reads as TGTGCCAGCAGCCCCGAGAGAGGGAATTCACCCCTCCACTTT.

This clonotype occurred many times. The V gene is TRBV27, the J gene TRBJ1-4, with D unresolved. V lost 3 bases, J lost 5 bases, and 13 bases lay in between. The CDR3 is 15 amino acids. Germline loops: CDR1 MNHEY, CDR2 SMNVEV (reference sequence). CDR3 sequence reads: CASSLGRAVNEKLFF. The DNA for the CDR3 is TGTGCCAGCAGTTTGGGGAGGGCAGTGAATGAAAAACTGTTTTTT.

The table lists this clonotype with many counts. The J gene is TRBJ2-3, the V gene TRBV7-2, with D tentatively TRBD1 or TRBD2 (5 bases each). This CDR3 is 16 amino acids long. Trimming removed 4 bases from V and 4 bases from J, with 18 bases in between. Germline CDR1 and CDR2: SGHTA and FQGNSA. This CDR3 is CASSSSPGSAADTQYF. The CDR3 nucleotides are TGTGCCAGCAGCTCCAGCCCAGGGAGTGCGGCAGATACGCAGTATTTT. The variable domain in full, with the rest retrieved from reference TRBV7-2 and TRBJ2-3, is GAGVSQSPSNKVTEKGKDVELRCDPISGHTALYWYRQSLGQGLEFLIYFQGNSAPDKSGLPSDRFSAERTGGSVSTLTIQRTQQEDSAVYLCASSSSPGSAADTQYFGPGTRLTVL.

The chain has TRBV5-1 and TRBJ2-7; no clear D. Germline V gene data show CDR1 as SGHRS and CDR2 as YFSETQ. There are 17 residues in the CDR3. The V and J ends lost 0 bases and 0 bases respectively, with 16 bases between them. CDR3 nucleotides: TGCGCCAGCAGCTTGGTCATCGGCGGTCCAGCCTCCTACGAGCAGTACTTC. It yields the protein CASSLVIGGPASYEQYF.

This clonotype was seen a single time. Germline and junction disagree at one end, which may indicate a read error. This chain uses TRBV7-9 with TRBJ2-5; D remains unclear. This CDR3 spans 15 amino acids. The germline V gene has CDR1 SEHNR and CDR2 FQNEAQ (reference sequence). The DNA of the CDR3 is TGTGCCAGCAGCTTGAACGTAGCAGGTGAAGAGACCCAGTCCTTC. Translating it yields CASSLNVAGEETQSF.

This clonotype was observed at least ten times. The V call is TRBV28, the J call TRBJ1-1; D remains ambiguous. Deletions cut 6 bases from V and 3 bases from J, with 8 bases between. The CDR3 length is 12 residues. In germline, CDR1 is MDHEN, CDR2 SYDVKM. CDR3 nucleotide sequence: TGTGCCAGCAGACGGGCGGACACTGAAGCTTTCTTT. Encoded protein: CASRRADTEAFF.

This clonotype was detected ten times or more. The chain links TRBV11-3 to TRBJ1-1; D remains unclear. The CDR3 has 13 amino acids. Trimming took off 6 bases at V and 3 bases at J, with 11 bases between the two ends. From germline, CDR1 is SGHNT and CDR2 YENEEA. The CDR3 loop reads CASSRGYDTEAFF. For the CDR3, the DNA is TGTGCCAGCAGTCGTGGCTACGACACTGAAGCTTTCTTT. Full variable domain (remainder filled in from reference TRBV11-3 and TRBJ1-1): EAGVVQSPRYKIIEKKQPVAFWCNPISGHNTLYWYLQNLGQGPELLIRYENEEAVDDSQLPKDRFSAERLKGVDSTLKIQPAELGDSAVYLCASSRGYDTEAFFGQGTRLTVV.

This clonotype was found many times. The chain carries TRBV7-2 and TRBJ1-2; D not resolved. The CDR3 is 15 residues long. V gave up 1 base and J gave up 4 bases, with 13 bases separating them. CDR1 SGHTA and CDR2 FQGNSA come from the germline V gene. CDR3 amino acids: CASSLVTGGTYGYTF. The CDR3 DNA is TGTGCCAGCAGCTTAGTCACCGGCGGTACCTATGGCTACACCTTC.

This clonotype was seen a handful of times. The chain has TRBV5-1 and TRBJ1-2; 7 bases agree with TRBD1. Trimming removed 4 bases from V and 8 bases from J; junction bases left unmatched: 11. The CDR3 length is 14 residues. Germline V lookup: CDR1 SGHRS, CDR2 YFSETQ. This CDR3 reads CASSTGQGVIGYTF. The CDR3 DNA is TGCGCCAGCAGCACCGGCCAGGGGGTTATAGGCTACACCTTC. Full variable domain (rest looked up from reference TRBV5-1 and TRBJ1-2): KAGVTQTPRYLIKTRGQQVTLSCSPISGHRSVSWYQQTPGQGLQFLFEYFSETQRNKGNFPGRFSGRQFSNSRSEMNVSTLELGDSALYLCASSTGQGVIGYTFGSGTRLTVV.

This clonotype was picked up many times. This chain links TRBV12-3 or TRBV12-4 with TRBJ2-2; 12 bases match TRBD2. The V and J ends lost 3 bases and 8 bases, in that order; junction bases with no gene match: 10. This CDR3 is 17 amino acids long. The CDR3 DNA reads TGTGCCAGCAGTTTCGGATTACTAGCGGGGGGTGGAGGGGAGCTGTTTTTT. Its protein is CASSFGLLAGGGGELFF.

CDR3 loop: CASRGPGTGREKLFF. In nucleotides, the CDR3 is TGCGCCAGCAGAGGACCCGGGACAGGGAGAGAAAAACTGTTTTTT. This chain connects TRBV5-1 to TRBJ1-4; 9 nucleotides align to TRBD1. This CDR3 has 15 amino acids. Germline trimming cut 5 bases from V and 8 bases from J; bases unmatched to any gene: 10. Germline CDR1 reads SGHRS; CDR2 reads YFSETQ.

J is TRBJ2-6 and V is TRBV11-2; 13 positions agree with TRBD2. CDR1 is SGHAT, CDR2 FQNNGV, per germline. The length of the CDR3 is 21 residues. Trimming at V came to 1 base and at J to 3 bases, leaving 12 bases not matched to a gene. CDR3 region: CASSLGYGTSGTHHGANVLTF. In DNA, the CDR3 is TGTGCCAGCAGCTTAGGTTATGGGACTAGCGGGACCCACCATGGGGCCAACGTCCTGACTTTC.

There are many counts of this clonotype. V usage is TRBV30 and J usage is TRBJ1-4; D is uncertain. CDR1 GTSNPN and CDR2 SVGIG come from the germline V gene (reference sequence). This CDR3 has 15 amino acids. Trimming pared 0 bases from V and 0 bases from J, leaving 8 bases between. This CDR3 is CAWSVRSATNEKLFF. CDR3 in DNA: TGTGCCTGGAGTGTACGATCGGCAACTAATGAAAAACTGTTTTTT.

This clonotype was recorded at least ten times. This chain links TRBV19 with TRBJ2-4, with 7 nucleotides matching TRBD1. The CDR3 extends over 16 amino acids. J was trimmed by 0 bases and V by 5 bases; bases with no gene match: 7. Germline assignment: CDR1 LNHDA and CDR2 SQIVND (reference sequence). CDR3 amino acids: CASSGRDSLAKNIQYF. The CDR3, as DNA: TGTGCCAGTAGTGGCCGGGACAGTCTAGCCAAAAACATTCAGTACTTC.

With respect to this clonotype: A much more abundant neighbour one base away suggests this may be a read error. V is TRBV27 and J is TRBJ2-7, with 7 bases that match TRBD2. The CDR3 runs to 13 residues. Germline CDR1 and CDR2: MNHEY and SMNVEV (reference sequence). CDR3 DNA sequence: TGTGCCAGCACGGCTAGCGGAACCTACGAGGAGTACTTC. The encoded protein is CASTASGTYEEYF.

This clonotype occurred many times. The CDR3 is CASTLGTSYGYTF. As DNA, the CDR3 is TGTGCCAGTACCTTGGGGACATCCTATGGCTACACCTTC. The V and J genes are TRBV19 and TRBJ1-2; D may be TRBD1 (6 bases). Germline assignment: CDR1 LNHDA and CDR2 SQIVND (reference sequence). Trimming cost V 7 bases and J 4 bases, with 13 bases left between them. CDR3 length: 13 amino acids. Filled out from reference TRBV19 and TRBJ1-2, the complete variable domain reads DGGITQSPKYLFRKEGQNVTLSCEQNLNHDAMYWYRQDPGQGLRLIYYSQIVNDFQKGDIAEGYSVSREKKESFPLTVTSAQKNPTAFYLCASTLGTSYGYTFGSGTRLTVV.

This clonotype showed up just a few times. This rearrangement joins TRBV4-1 to TRBJ2-1, with D hard to call. V was clipped by 7 bases and J by 0 bases, with 13 bases between them. Germline V gives CDR1 MGHRA, CDR2 YSYEKL. The CDR3 runs to 15 residues. The CDR3 region is CASTLLGSSYNEQFF. CDR3 nucleotides: TGCGCCAGCACCCTCTTGGGTTCCTCCTACAATGAGCAGTTCTTC.

This clonotype was recorded a few times. The J gene is TRBJ2-4, the V gene TRBV10-1, with D perhaps matching TRBD1 (5 bases). Germline CDR1 and CDR2: WNHNN and SYGVQD (reference sequence). V shed 3 bases and J shed 6 bases, with 12 bases lying between them. The CDR3 extends over 14 amino acids. CDR3 nucleotide sequence: TGCGCCAGCAGTGATGGCAGGGTTTCAAACATTCAGTACTTC. This translates into CASSDGRVSNIQYF.